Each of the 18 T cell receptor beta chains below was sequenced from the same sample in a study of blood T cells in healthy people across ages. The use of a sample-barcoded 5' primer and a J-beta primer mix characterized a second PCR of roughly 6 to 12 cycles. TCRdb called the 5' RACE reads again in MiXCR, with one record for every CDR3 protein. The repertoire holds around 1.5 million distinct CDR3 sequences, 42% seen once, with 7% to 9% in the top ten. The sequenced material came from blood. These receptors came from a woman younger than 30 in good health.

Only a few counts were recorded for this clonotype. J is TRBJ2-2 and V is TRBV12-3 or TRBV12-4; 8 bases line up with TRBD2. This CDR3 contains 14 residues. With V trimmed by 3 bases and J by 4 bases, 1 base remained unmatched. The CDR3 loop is CASSFTSGTGELFF. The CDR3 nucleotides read TGTGCCAGCAGTTTCACTAGCGGCACCGGGGAGCTGTTTTTT.

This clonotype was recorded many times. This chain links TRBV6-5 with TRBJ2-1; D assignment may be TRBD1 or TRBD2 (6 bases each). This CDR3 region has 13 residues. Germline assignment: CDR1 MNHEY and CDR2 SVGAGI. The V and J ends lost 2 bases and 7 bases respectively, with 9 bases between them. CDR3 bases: TGTGCCAGCAGTTACCGGGGGCCGAATGAGCAGTTCTTC. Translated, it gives CASSYRGPNEQFF.

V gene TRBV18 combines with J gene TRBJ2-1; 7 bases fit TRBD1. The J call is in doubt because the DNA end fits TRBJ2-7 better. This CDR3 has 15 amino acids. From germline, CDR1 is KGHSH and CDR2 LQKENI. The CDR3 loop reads CASSKQGSSYNEQYF. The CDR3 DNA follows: TGTGCCAGCTCAAAACAGGGGAGCTCCTACAATGAGCAGTACTTC.

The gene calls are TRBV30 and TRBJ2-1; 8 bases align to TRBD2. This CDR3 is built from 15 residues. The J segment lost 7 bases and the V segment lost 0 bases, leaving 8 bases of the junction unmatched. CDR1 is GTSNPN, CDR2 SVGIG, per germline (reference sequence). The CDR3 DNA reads TGTGCCTGGAGTGTACCATGGCGGGAGGTAAATGAGCAGTTCTTC. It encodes CAWSVPWREVNEQFF.

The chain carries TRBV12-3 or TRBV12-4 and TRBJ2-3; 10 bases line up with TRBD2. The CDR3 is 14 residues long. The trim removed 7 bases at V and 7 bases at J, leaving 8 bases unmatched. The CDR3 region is CASTPGLAPYTQYF. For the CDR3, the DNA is TGTGCCAGCACCCCGGGACTAGCGCCATATACGCAGTATTTT.

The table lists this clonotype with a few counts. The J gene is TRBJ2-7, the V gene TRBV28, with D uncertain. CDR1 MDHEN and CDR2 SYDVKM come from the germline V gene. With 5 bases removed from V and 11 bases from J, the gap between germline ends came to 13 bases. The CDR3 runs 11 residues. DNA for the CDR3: TGTGCCAGCAGTGCGAGGTTCAGGAAGTACTTC. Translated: CASSARFRKYF.

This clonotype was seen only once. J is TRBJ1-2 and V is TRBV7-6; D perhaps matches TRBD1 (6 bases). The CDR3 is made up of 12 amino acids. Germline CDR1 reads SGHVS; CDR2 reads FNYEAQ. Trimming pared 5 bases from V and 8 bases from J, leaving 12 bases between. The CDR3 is CASSEGHGGYTF. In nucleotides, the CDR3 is TGTGCCAGCAGCGAGGGACACGGGGGCTACACCTTC.

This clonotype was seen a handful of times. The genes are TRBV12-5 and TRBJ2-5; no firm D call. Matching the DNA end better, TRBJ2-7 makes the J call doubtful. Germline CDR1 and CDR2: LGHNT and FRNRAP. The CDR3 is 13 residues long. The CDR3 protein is CASGLVNGREQYF. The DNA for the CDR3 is TGTGCTAGTGGTTTGGTAAATGGGCGCGAGCAGTACTTC.

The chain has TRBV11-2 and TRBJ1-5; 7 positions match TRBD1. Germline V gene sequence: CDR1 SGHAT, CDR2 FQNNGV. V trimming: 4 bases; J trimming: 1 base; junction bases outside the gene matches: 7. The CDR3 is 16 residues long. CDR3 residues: CASSSTEGASNQPQHF. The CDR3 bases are TGTGCCAGCAGCTCGACCGAGGGGGCAAGCAATCAGCCCCAGCATTTT.

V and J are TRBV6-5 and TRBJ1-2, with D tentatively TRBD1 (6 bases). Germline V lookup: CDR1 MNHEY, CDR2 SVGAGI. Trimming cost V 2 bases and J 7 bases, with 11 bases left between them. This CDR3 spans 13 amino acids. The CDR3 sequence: CASSYTNRVGYTF. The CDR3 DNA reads TGTGCCAGCAGTTACACGAACAGGGTTGGCTACACCTTC.

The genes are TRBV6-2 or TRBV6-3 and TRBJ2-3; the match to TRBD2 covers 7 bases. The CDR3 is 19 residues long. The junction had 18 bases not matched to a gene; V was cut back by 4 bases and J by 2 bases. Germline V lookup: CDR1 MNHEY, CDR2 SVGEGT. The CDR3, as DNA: TGTGCCAGCAGTTTCGCGAACAAACGGGACTACTTGCCCACAGATACGCAGTATTTT. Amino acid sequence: CASSFANKRDYLPTDTQYF.

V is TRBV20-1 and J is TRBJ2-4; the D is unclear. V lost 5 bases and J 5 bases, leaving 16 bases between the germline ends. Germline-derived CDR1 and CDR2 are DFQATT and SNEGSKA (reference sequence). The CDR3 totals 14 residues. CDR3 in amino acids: CSACMDLRENIQYF. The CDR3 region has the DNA TGCAGTGCTTGCATGGACCTAAGGGAAAACATTCAGTACTTC.

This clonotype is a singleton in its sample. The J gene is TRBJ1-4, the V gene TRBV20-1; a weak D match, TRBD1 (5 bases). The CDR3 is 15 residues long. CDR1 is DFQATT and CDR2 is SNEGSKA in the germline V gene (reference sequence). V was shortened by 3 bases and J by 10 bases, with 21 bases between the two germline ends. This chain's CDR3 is CSASPTNTGRAKLFF. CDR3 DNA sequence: TGCAGTGCTAGCCCCACAAACACGGGGCGGGCAAAACTGTTTTTT.

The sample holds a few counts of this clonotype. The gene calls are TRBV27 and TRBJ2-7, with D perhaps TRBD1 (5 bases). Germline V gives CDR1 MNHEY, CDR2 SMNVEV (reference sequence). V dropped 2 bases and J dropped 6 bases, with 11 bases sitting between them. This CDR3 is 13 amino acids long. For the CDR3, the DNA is TGTGCCAGCAGTTTAATTTCAGGGCGCGAGCAGTACTTC. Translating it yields CASSLISGREQYF.

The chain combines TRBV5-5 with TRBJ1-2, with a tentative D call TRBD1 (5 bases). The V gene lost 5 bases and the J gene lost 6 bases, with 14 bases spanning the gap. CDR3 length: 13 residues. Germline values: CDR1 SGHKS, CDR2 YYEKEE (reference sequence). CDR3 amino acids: CASSRSLGDGYTF. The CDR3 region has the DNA TGTGCCAGCAGTCGCTCTCTAGGGGATGGCTACACCTTC.

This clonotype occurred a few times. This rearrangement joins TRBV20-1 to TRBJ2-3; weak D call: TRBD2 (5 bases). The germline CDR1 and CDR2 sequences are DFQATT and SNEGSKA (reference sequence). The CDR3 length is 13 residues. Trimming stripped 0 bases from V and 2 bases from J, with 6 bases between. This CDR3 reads CSARDSVTDTQYF. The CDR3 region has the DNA TGCAGTGCTAGAGATAGCGTCACAGATACGCAGTATTTT.

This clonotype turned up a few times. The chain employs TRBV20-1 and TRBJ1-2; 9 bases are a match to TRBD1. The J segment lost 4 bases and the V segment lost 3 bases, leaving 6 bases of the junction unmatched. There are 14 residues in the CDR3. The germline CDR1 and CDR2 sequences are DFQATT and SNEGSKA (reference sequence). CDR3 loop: CSARADRGLYGYTF. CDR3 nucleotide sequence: TGCAGTGCTAGGGCGGACAGGGGTCTCTATGGCTACACCTTC.

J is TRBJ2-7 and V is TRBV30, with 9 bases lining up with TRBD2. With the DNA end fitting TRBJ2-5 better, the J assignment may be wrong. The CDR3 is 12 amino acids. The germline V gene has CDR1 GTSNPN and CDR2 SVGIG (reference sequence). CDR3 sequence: CAWTSGMETQYF. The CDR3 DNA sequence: TGTGCCTGGACTAGCGGGATGGAGACCCAGTACTTC.